The present TCR beta chain was sequenced within a study of technical replicates of blood from a few donors. Sequenced by immunoSEQ multiplex PCR; TCRdb stores in-frame clones only, minus some. The sample lists about 85,000 clones, 94% seen once, with less than 0.3% in the top ten. After removal of 4 bases from V and 6 bases from J, the junction contained 3 bases not matched to a gene. CDR3 length equals 13 residues. Germline V gene lookup returns CDR1 MNHEY and CDR2 SVGAGI. V gene TRBV6-5 combines with J gene TRBJ1-5, with 7 nucleotides matching TRBD1. The clonotype originates from a human donor in good health. Sequences were obtained from T cells isolated from PBMCs. CDR3 residues: CASSSDRAQPQHF. The DNA for the CDR3 is TGTGCCAGCAGTTCCGACAGGGCTCAGCCCCAGCATTTT.